The clone carrying this T cell receptor beta chain was observed a few times. With 4 bases removed from V and 4 bases from J, the gap between germline ends came to 11 bases. This CDR3 is built from 13 residues. Germline loops: CDR1 DFQATT, CDR2 SNEGSKA (reference sequence). MiXCR, applied by TCRdb to the RT-PCR reads, yields one record per CDR3 protein. The sample lists hundreds of thousands of distinct CDR3 sequences; approximately 15% were seen once. The chain recombines TRBV20-1 with TRBJ2-1, with D hard to call. The sequenced sample consisted of memory CD4+ T cells from blood. This clonotype was obtained from a female donor in good health, serving as a healthy control. The CDR3 loop is CSANGQIYNEQFF. CDR3 DNA sequence: TGCAGTGCTAATGGGCAGATATACAATGAGCAGTTCTTC.